The clone carrying this T cell receptor (beta chain) was counted many times. Amplification of TCR beta CDR3 regions was performed using RNA transcripts as template. HTBI primers were used for first-round RT-PCR of the TCR CDR3. A single record per CDR3 protein comes from TCRdb applying MiXCR to the multiplex PCR reads. The sample lists about 410,000 distinct CDR3 sequences, approximately 15% seen once, with around 14% in the top ten. These data come from a study of T cells in Graves' hyperthyroidism and ophthalmopathy. Study overall: The blood sample was taken at first diagnosis, before treatment began.

Germline V gene lookup returns CDR1 GTSNPN and CDR2 SVGIG (reference sequence). V was trimmed by 1 base and J by 6 bases, leaving 7 bases between them. The CDR3 extends over 12 amino acids. Diagnostic assessment was based on clinical symptoms, serum thyroxine and TRAb, thyroid ultrasound and orbital computed tomography. J is TRBJ1-5 and V is TRBV30; no firm D call. The sequencing input was blood. This TCR was sampled from a man younger than 30 with Graves' ophthalmopathy. CDR3 protein: CAWSGGRQPQHF. The CDR3 region has the DNA TGTGCCTGGAGTGGTGGACGTCAGCCCCAGCATTTT.